The 24 T cell receptor beta chains below all came from one sample that was sequenced in a study of blood T cell repertoires in COVID-19. Profiled with immunoSEQ multiplex PCR; TCRdb holds only in-frame clones, not every one. Of under 200,000 clones listed, 70% to 85% are singletons. The sequenced sample was PBMCs or T cells enriched from blood (not recorded which). These receptors originate from a woman between 65 and 79 years old in a cohort exposed to, infected with or recovered from COVID-19 (not recorded which).

V and J are TRBV27 and TRBJ1-5, with D perhaps matching TRBD1 (5 bases). This CDR3 spans 14 amino acids. The V end was cut by 8 bases, the J end by 0 bases, with 11 bases between. Per germline, CDR1 MNHEY and CDR2 SMNVEV (reference sequence). In DNA form, the CDR3 reads TGTGCCAGCGGGCAGGGTTATAGCAATCAGCCCCAGCATTTT. It encodes CASGQGYSNQPQHF.

The chain carries TRBV28 and TRBJ2-5, with 11 bases identical to TRBD1. Germline CDR1 is MDHEN and CDR2 is SYDVKM. J was trimmed by 5 bases and V by 6 bases; bases with no gene match: 5. CDR3 size: 14 residues. The CDR3 DNA sequence: TGTGCCAGCAGCCGGACAGGGGGCGCCGAGACCCAGTACTTC. It encodes CASSRTGGAETQYF.

The rearrangement uses TRBV2 and TRBJ1-1, with 7 bases lining up with TRBD1. V was clipped by 2 bases and J by 11 bases; unmatched bases: 2. The CDR3 is 11 residues long. Germline V CDR1 and CDR2: SNHLY, FYNNEI. CDR3 region: CASSESRGAFF. Here the CDR3 DNA reads TGTGCCAGCAGTGAAAGCAGGGGGGCTTTCTTT.

This chain uses TRBV30 with TRBJ2-5; 15 nucleotides agree with TRBD2. This CDR3 has 17 residues. Germline lookup yields CDR1 GTSNPN and CDR2 SVGIG (reference sequence). V shed 3 bases and J 2 bases; nucleotides not matched to a gene: 7. CDR3 amino acids: CAWSSGLAGGFQETQYF. The CDR3 region has the DNA TGTGCCTGGAGCTCGGGACTAGCGGGAGGTTTTCAAGAGACCCAGTACTTC.

The genes are TRBV21-1 and TRBJ2-7; the DNA was not compared with TRBD2, the D call given in the table. TRBV21-1 is reported as a pseudogene. The CDR3 covers 16 residues. CDR3 nucleotides: TGTGCCAGCAGCAAAGAAAGGACTAGCGGTTGTCGCGAGCAGTACTTC. Its protein is CASSKERTSGCREQYF.

The chain has TRBV2 and TRBJ1-5, with 8 bases lining up with TRBD1. V shed 5 bases and J 7 bases; nucleotides not matched to a gene: 7. CDR1 is SNHLY, CDR2 FYNNEI, per germline. There are 14 residues in the CDR3. The CDR3 reads CASSKTGGDQPQHF. The CDR3 nucleotides are TGTGCCAGCAGTAAAACAGGGGGGGACCAGCCCCAGCATTTT. The complete variable domain, with remaining parts taken from reference TRBV2 and TRBJ1-5, reads EPEVTQTPSHQVTQMGQEVILRCVPISNHLYFYWYRQILGQKVEFLVSFYNNEISEKSEIFDDQFSVERPDGSNFTLKIRSTKLEDSAMYFCASSKTGGDQPQHFGDGTRLSIL.

This chain uses TRBV15 with TRBJ1-6; D not certain. The CDR3 has 15 amino acids. Germline V gives CDR1 LNHNV, CDR2 YYDKDF (reference sequence). V lost 8 bases and J 2 bases, leaving 13 bases between the germline ends. CDR3: CATSRRSTYNSPLHF. The CDR3 coding sequence is TGTGCCACCTCGCGAAGATCGACCTATAATTCACCCCTCCACTTT.

Written as DNA, the CDR3 is TGTGCCAGCAGCTTGGAGCCGGATTCACCCCTCCACTTT. Translated, it gives CASSLEPDSPLHF. The chain uses TRBV5-4 and TRBJ1-6, with D unclear. The V end was cut by 0 bases, the J end by 8 bases, with 6 bases between. The CDR3 runs to 13 residues. The germline CDR1 and CDR2 sequences are SGHNT and YYREEE (reference sequence).

The count of this clone is one. This chain joins TRBV28 and TRBJ1-2, with unresolved D. V was shortened by 6 bases and J by 2 bases, with 16 bases between the two germline ends. This CDR3 is 15 amino acids long. CDR1 MDHEN and CDR2 SYDVKM come from the germline V gene. Here the CDR3 reads CASRPLGGRNYGYTF. The CDR3 coding sequence is TGTGCCAGCAGACCCCTGGGCGGGCGGAACTATGGCTACACCTTC.

The V gene is TRBV18, the J gene TRBJ2-7; TRBD1 matches 7 bases. The CDR3 length is 14 residues. Germline V gene sequence: CDR1 KGHSH, CDR2 LQKENI. J lost 1 base, V lost 8 bases, and 8 bases had no gene match. This CDR3 is CASTPGTESYEQYF. In DNA, the CDR3 is TGTGCCAGCACCCCCGGGACAGAGTCCTACGAGCAGTACTTC.

This chain links TRBV4-3 with TRBJ2-2; 8 bases line up with TRBD2. J was trimmed by 1 base and V by 6 bases; bases with no gene match: 7. The CDR3 totals 16 residues. Per germline, CDR1 LGHNA and CDR2 YSLEER. CDR3 loop: CASSLLAGWNTGELFF. CDR3 bases: TGCGCCAGCAGTCTCTTAGCGGGATGGAACACCGGGGAGCTGTTTTTT.

The chain carries TRBV18 and TRBJ1-3; perhaps TRBD1 as D (6 bases). Looked up from germline, CDR1 is KGHSH and CDR2 is LQKENI. CDR3 length equals 12 residues. V lost 5 bases to trimming and J lost 8 bases, with 10 bases between them. This CDR3 reads CASSESGDTIYF. DNA for the CDR3: TGTGCCAGCTCAGAGTCAGGGGACACCATATATTTT. The complete variable domain, with remaining parts taken from reference TRBV18 and TRBJ1-3, reads NAGVMQNPRHLVRRRGQEARLRCSPMKGHSHVYWYRQLPEEGLKFMVYLQKENIIDESGMPKERFSAEFPKEGPSILRIQQVVRGDSAAYFCASSESGDTIYFGEGSWLTVV.

The chain carries TRBV11-2 and TRBJ2-1, with D perhaps TRBD1 (5 bases). CDR3 length equals 19 residues. V shed 5 bases and J shed 2 bases, with 25 bases lying between them. CDR1 is SGHAT and CDR2 is FQNNGV in the germline V gene. The CDR3 DNA reads TGTGCCAGCAGCCTGCTCCCTATAGCTAGGACACTTACCTACAATGAGCAGTTCTTC. This codes for CASSLLPIARTLTYNEQFF.

The chain links TRBV4-3 to TRBJ1-5; TRBD1 matches at 7 bases. Trimming took 3 bases from V and 4 from J; bases not matched to a gene: 0. The CDR3 spans 13 residues. CDR1 is LGHNA, CDR2 YSLEER, per germline. The CDR3 nucleotides are TGCGCCAGCAGCCAGGACAGGAATCAGCCCCAGCATTTT. Amino acids: CASSQDRNQPQHF.

The chain combines TRBV5-1 with TRBJ2-2, with 9 positions matching TRBD1. The V and J ends lost 6 bases and 5 bases, in that order; junction bases with no gene match: 11. The CDR3 loop spans 16 amino acids. Germline CDR1 is SGHRS and CDR2 is YFSETQ. The CDR3 coding sequence is TGCGCCAGCAAAAAACAGGGGGCCGCGTCGACCGGGGAGCTGTTTTTT. It is translated as CASKKQGAASTGELFF. The whole variable domain, filled in from reference TRBV5-1 and TRBJ2-2, reads KAGVTQTPRYLIKTRGQQVTLSCSPISGHRSVSWYQQTPGQGLQFLFEYFSETQRNKGNFPGRFSGRQFSNSRSEMNVSTLELGDSALYLCASKKQGAASTGELFFGEGSRLTVL.

The chain links TRBV19 to TRBJ1-1; 8 positions match TRBD1. Trimming at V came to 4 bases and at J to 9 bases, leaving 4 bases not matched to a gene. The CDR3 consists of 12 residues. Germline assignment: CDR1 LNHDA and CDR2 SQIVND (reference sequence). Written as DNA, the CDR3 is TGTGCCAGTAGTAACAGGACAGGGCAAGCTTTCTTT. This gives the protein CASSNRTGQAFF. The whole variable domain, filled in from reference TRBV19 and TRBJ1-1, reads DGGITQSPKYLFRKEGQNVTLSCEQNLNHDAMYWYRQDPGQGLRLIYYSQIVNDFQKGDIAEGYSVSREKKESFPLTVTSAQKNPTAFYLCASSNRTGQAFFGQGTRLTVV.

The V and J genes are TRBV7-2 and TRBJ2-1; TRBD2 matches 13 bases. V lost 2 bases to trimming and J lost 9 bases; unmatched junction nucleotides: 7. CDR3 size: 16 residues. Germline lookup yields CDR1 SGHTA and CDR2 FQGNSA. Written as DNA, the CDR3 is TGTGCCAGCAGCTTATCAGGACTAGCGGGAGATCTTGAGCAGTTCTTC. Amino acids: CASSLSGLAGDLEQFF.

This clone was recorded at least ten times. The junction and the germline gene differ at one end; a read error may be behind it. The chain uses TRBV7-9 and TRBJ2-7, with unresolved D. Germline assignment: CDR1 SEHNR and CDR2 FQNEAQ (reference sequence). This CDR3 is 14 amino acids long. The CDR3 coding sequence is TGTGCCAGCAGCTTAGGTATGGGCTCCCACGAGCAGTACTTC. As protein: CASSLGMGSHEQYF.

The chain carries TRBV19 and TRBJ1-5; the D gene is possibly TRBD1 (6 bases). This CDR3 spans 13 amino acids. The germline V gene encodes CDR1 LNHDA and CDR2 SQIVND (reference sequence). Trimming removed 8 bases at V and 6 bases at J, with 14 bases between. Here the CDR3 reads CASALVGGQPQHF. The CDR3 nucleotides are TGTGCCAGTGCCCTGGTAGGGGGTCAGCCCCAGCATTTT. Based on the CDR3 plus reference TRBV19 and TRBJ1-5, the full variable domain is DGGITQSPKYLFRKEGQNVTLSCEQNLNHDAMYWYRQDPGQGLRLIYYSQIVNDFQKGDIAEGYSVSREKKESFPLTVTSAQKNPTAFYLCASALVGGQPQHFGDGTRLSIL.

This clone was counted once. V usage is TRBV5-5 and J usage is TRBJ2-1; D might be TRBD2 (6 bases). V gave up 0 bases and J gave up 9 bases, with 10 bases separating them. Germline CDR1 SGHKS, CDR2 YYEKEE (reference sequence). CDR3 length: 13 amino acids. CDR3 protein: CASSLATSTEQFF. The CDR3 nucleotides read TGTGCCAGCAGCTTGGCCACTAGCACTGAGCAGTTCTTC.

This chain uses TRBV7-9 with TRBJ2-5; D ambiguous. Trimming shortened V by 5 bases and J by 5 bases, and 9 bases separated the two germline ends. The germline V gene encodes CDR1 SEHNR and CDR2 FQNEAQ (reference sequence). This CDR3 has 12 residues. The CDR3 nucleotides are TGTGCCAGCAGCCAGAGGTCCGAGACCCAGTACTTC. This translates into CASSQRSETQYF.

This chain connects TRBV7-2 to TRBJ1-6, with no clear D. Trimming took 3 bases from V and 7 from J, leaving 7 bases between them. CDR1 SGHTA and CDR2 FQGNSA come from the germline V gene. The CDR3 sequence is 13 residues long. The CDR3 nucleotides read TGTGCCAGCAGCTTGAACAGAAATTCACCCCTCCACTTT. Its translation: CASSLNRNSPLHF.

The chain has TRBV7-3 and TRBJ2-5, with 9 bases lining up with TRBD2. The CDR3 has 18 residues. Per germline, CDR1 SGHTA and CDR2 FQGTGA. Trimming cost V 5 bases and J 4 bases; bases outside gene matches: 17. CDR3 residues: CASSPQGGSGSGRETQYF. The CDR3 DNA is TGTGCCAGCAGCCCCCAGGGTGGTAGCGGGAGCGGGAGAGAGACCCAGTACTTC.

V gene TRBV7-6 combines with J gene TRBJ2-7, with no clear D. Trimming pared 1 base from V and 5 bases from J, leaving 9 bases between. Germline-derived CDR1 and CDR2 are SGHVS and FNYEAQ. This CDR3 is built from 13 residues. CDR3 residues: CASSLGQANEQYF. DNA for the CDR3: TGTGCCAGCAGCTTAGGTCAGGCTAACGAGCAGTACTTC.